Below, 8 T cell receptor beta chains from the same sample are listed, as sequenced in a study of blood T cells in healthy people across ages. The use of a sample-barcoded 5' primer and a J-beta primer mix characterized a second PCR of 7 to 11 cycles. One entry per CDR3 protein results from TCRdb running MiXCR on the 5' RACE reads. The sample has 580,000 or so distinct CDR3 sequences, around 50% seen once. The sequenced sample consisted of blood. These TCRs come from an elderly man in good health.

This clonotype was counted only a few times. The chain employs TRBV29-1 and TRBJ2-4, with D possibly being TRBD2 (5 bases). The germline gives CDR1 SQVTM, CDR2 ANQGSEA. Trimming shortened V by 1 base and J by 3 bases, and 10 bases separated the two germline ends. CDR3 length: 14 residues. DNA for the CDR3: TGCAGCGTTGAAGTCTTCGGGGTCAAAAACATTCAGTACTTC. Residues: CSVEVFGVKNIQYF.

This clonotype was counted between two and nine times. One junction end disagrees with the germline gene, perhaps due to a read error. The chain is built from TRBV5-1 and TRBJ1-1; no firm D call. The germline V gene has CDR1 SGHRS and CDR2 YFSETQ. CDR3 length: 14 residues. As DNA, the CDR3 is TGCGCCAGCAGCTTGGGTCTGTTGAAGACTGAAGCTTTCTTT. This gives the protein CASSLGLLKTEAFF.

The chain has TRBV6-2 or TRBV6-3 and TRBJ2-7; D possibly matches TRBD1 or TRBD2 (5 bases each). The germline V and J ends were trimmed by 2 bases and 7 bases, with 18 bases remaining between them. The CDR3 loop spans 15 amino acids. Germline assignment: CDR1 MNHEY and CDR2 SVGEGT. CDR3 protein: CASSYGSGTEGEQYF. CDR3 DNA: TGTGCCAGCAGTTACGGATCCGGGACGGAAGGGGAGCAGTACTTC.

This clonotype has only a few counts. In DNA form, the CDR3 reads TGCGCCAGCAGCTTCGGGACAGGGTGGACCTACGAGCAGTACTTC. It translates to CASSFGTGWTYEQYF. The chain has TRBV5-1 and TRBJ2-7; 9 bases fit TRBD1. CDR1 and CDR2 from the germline V gene are SGHRS and YFSETQ. The CDR3 is 15 residues long. V shed 2 bases, J shed 2 bases, and the junction held 5 bases outside the gene matches.

This chain connects TRBV6-6 to TRBJ2-7; 10 bases align to TRBD1. From germline, CDR1 is MNHNY and CDR2 SVGAGI (reference sequence). The CDR3 is made up of 16 amino acids. V lost 2 bases, J lost 5 bases, and 9 bases stayed unmatched. For the CDR3, the DNA is TGTGCCAGCAGTTACGAAGTAGGGACAGGGGAAGACGAGCAGTACTTC. Amino acid sequence: CASSYEVGTGEDEQYF.

The chain has TRBV7-2 and TRBJ2-1, with D perhaps TRBD2 (5 bases). Trimming removed 5 bases from V and 9 bases from J, with 11 bases in between. The germline gives CDR1 SGHTA, CDR2 FQGNSA. The CDR3 is 12 amino acids. CDR3 DNA: TGTGCCAGCAGCCTTCTAGCCGTTGAGCAGTTCTTC. It codes for CASSLLAVEQFF.

The V and J genes are TRBV6-6 and TRBJ2-7; the D is unclear. CDR3 length: 10 residues. Germline assignment: CDR1 MNHNY and CDR2 SVGAGI (reference sequence). The V and J ends lost 2 bases and 5 bases respectively, with 1 base between them. CDR3 in DNA: TGTGCCAGCAGTTACGACGAGCAGTACTTC. This gives the protein CASSYDEQYF.

This clonotype has only a few counts. The chain is built from TRBV10-3 and TRBJ2-1; D is unclear. Germline CDR1 and CDR2: ENHRY and SYGVKD. V lost 4 bases to trimming and J lost 1 base, with 8 bases between them. The CDR3 is 14 residues long. The CDR3 region has the DNA TGTGCCATCAGTGCGGGCGGATCCTACAATGAGCAGTTCTTC. It codes for CAISAGGSYNEQFF.